This T cell receptor beta chain is from a study of CD8 T cells in ankylosing spondylitis. Study-level results: Clones that were linked to disease were CD8+ and were relatively rare in peripheral blood.

MiXCR, run by TCRdb on the 5' RACE reads, gives a single entry per CDR3 protein. Of hundreds of thousands of distinct CDR3 sequences in the sample, approximately 8% were seen once. The CDR3 runs 12 residues. Trimming removed 0 bases from V and 8 bases from J; junction bases left unmatched: 3. The V gene's germline CDR1 is DFQATT and CDR2 SNEGSKA (reference sequence). This clonotype was seen repeatedly, ten times or more. Its specificity is not known. The chain couples TRBV20-1 to TRBJ1-1; 7 bases are shared with TRBD1. Sequenced input: blood, either unsorted or a sorted T cell fraction (not recorded which). The clonotype originates from a female donor with ankylosing spondylitis or in good health (not recorded which). CDR3 DNA sequence: TGCAGTGCTAGAGATGGGACAGCGGAAGCTTTCTTT. Its protein is CSARDGTAEAFF.